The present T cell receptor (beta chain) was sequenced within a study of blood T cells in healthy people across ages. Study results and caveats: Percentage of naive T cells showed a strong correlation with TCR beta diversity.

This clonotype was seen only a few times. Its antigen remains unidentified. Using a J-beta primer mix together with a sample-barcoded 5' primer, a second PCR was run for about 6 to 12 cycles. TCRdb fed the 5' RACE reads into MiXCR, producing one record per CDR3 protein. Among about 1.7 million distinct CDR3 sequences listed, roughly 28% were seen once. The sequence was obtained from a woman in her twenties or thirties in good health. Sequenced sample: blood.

The CDR3 DNA is TGCAGCGTTGAAGTCTGGCGGGGGGGCCGGAATGAGCAGTTCTTC. It encodes CSVEVWRGGRNEQFF. J is TRBJ2-1 and V is TRBV29-1, with TRBD2 matching 9 bases. The ends lost 1 base at V and 7 bases at J; junction bases unmatched: 8. CDR1 is SQVTM, CDR2 ANQGSEA, per germline. This CDR3 is 15 amino acids long.